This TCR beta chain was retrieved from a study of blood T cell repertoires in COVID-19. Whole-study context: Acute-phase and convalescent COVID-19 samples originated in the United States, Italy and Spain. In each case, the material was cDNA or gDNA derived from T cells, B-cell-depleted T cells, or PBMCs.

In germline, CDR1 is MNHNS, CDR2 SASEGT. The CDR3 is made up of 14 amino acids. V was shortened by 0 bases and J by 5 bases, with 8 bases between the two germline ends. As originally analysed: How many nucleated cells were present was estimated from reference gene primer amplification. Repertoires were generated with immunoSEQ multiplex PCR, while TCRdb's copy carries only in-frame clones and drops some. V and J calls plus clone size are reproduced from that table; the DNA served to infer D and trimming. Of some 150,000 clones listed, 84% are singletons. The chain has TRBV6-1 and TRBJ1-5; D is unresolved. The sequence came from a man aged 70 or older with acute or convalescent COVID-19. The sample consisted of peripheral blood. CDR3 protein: CASSEAGPDQPQHF. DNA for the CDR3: TGTGCCAGCAGTGAAGCTGGGCCGGATCAGCCCCAGCATTTT.